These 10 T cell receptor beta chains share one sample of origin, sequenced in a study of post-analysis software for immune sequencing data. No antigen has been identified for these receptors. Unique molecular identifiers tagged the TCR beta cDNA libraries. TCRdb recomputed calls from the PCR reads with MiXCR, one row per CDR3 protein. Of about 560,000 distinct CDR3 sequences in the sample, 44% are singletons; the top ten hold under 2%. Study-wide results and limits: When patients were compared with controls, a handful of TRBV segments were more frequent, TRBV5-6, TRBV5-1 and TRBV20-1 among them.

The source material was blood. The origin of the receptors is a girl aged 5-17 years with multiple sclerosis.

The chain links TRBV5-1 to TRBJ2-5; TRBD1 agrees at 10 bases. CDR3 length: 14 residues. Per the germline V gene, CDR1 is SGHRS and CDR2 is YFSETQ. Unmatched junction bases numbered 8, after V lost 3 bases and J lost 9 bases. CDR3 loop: CASSSRQGAIAQYF. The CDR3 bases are TGCGCCAGCAGCTCTCGACAGGGGGCGATCGCCCAGTACTTC.

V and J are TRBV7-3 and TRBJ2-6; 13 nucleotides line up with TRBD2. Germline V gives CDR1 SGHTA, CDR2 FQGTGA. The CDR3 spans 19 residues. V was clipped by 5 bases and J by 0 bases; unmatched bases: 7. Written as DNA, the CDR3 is TGTGCCAGCAGCCCCGGACTAGCGGGGGTGGTCTCTGGGGCCAACGTCCTGACTTTC. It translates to CASSPGLAGVVSGANVLTF.

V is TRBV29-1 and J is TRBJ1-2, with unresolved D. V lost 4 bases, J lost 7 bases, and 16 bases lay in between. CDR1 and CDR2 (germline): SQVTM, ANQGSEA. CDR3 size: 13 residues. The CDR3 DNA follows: TGCAGCGTTGTGCAGGACCTATGGGGTGGCTACACCTTC. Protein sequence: CSVVQDLWGGYTF.

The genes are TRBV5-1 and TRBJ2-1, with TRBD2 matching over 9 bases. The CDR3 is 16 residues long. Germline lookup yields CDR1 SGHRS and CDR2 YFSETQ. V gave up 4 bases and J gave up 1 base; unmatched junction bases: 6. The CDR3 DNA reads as TGCGCCAGCAGCCAACTTAGCGGGGGATCCTACAATGAGCAGTTCTTC. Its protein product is CASSQLSGGSYNEQFF.

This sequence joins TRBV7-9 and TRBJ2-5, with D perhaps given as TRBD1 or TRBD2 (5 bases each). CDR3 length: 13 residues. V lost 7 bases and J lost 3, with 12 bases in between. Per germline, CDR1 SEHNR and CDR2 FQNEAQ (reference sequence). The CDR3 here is CASITGTEETQYF. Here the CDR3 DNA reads TGTGCCAGCATCACGGGGACGGAAGAGACCCAGTACTTC.

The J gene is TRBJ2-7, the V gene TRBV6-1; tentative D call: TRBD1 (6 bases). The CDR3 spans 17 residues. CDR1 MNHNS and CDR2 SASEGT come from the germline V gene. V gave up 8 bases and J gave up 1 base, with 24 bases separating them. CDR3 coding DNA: TGTGCCAGCTCTCAGACCGAAACCGGGACACTGTCCTACGAGCAGTACTTC. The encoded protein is CASSQTETGTLSYEQYF.

DNA for the CDR3: TGTGCCAGCAGTTACCCGGGGTTTCATGGCTACACCTTC. This sequence encodes CASSYPGFHGYTF. V and J are TRBV27 and TRBJ1-2; D is unclear. The germline CDR1 and CDR2 sequences are MNHEY and SMNVEV (reference sequence). The CDR3 is 13 amino acids. V was cut by 4 bases and J by 6 bases, with 12 bases left in between.

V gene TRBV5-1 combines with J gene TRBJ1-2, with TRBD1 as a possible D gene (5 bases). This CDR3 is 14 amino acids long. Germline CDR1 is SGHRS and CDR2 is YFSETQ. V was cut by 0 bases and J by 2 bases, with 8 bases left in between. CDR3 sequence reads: CASSLESGNYGYTF. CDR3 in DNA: TGCGCCAGCAGCTTGGAATCAGGGAACTATGGCTACACCTTC.

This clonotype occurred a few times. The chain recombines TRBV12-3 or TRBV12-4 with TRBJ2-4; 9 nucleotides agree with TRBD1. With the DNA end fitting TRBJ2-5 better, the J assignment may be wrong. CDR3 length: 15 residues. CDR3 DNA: TGTGCCAGCAGCCAAAGGACAGGGGACTCGGGGACCCAGTACTTC. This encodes CASSQRTGDSGTQYF.

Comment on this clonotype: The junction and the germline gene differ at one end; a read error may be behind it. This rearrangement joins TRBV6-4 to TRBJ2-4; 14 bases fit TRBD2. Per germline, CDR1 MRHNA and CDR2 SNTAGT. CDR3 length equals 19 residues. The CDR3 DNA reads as TGTGCCGGCAGTGACCTGGGACTAGCGGGGGTACTAGCCAAAAACATTCAGTACTTC. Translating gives CAGSDLGLAGVLAKNIQYF.